These T cell receptor beta chains were read from a single sample in a study of control samples from healthy donors and cancer patients. Method: immunoSEQ multiplex PCR; TCRdb's copy keeps in-frame clones and lacks some. The data contain around 120,000 clones, around 90% of them singletons. The sample was blood. These receptors were taken from a woman in her sixties or seventies in good health. The CDR3 runs from the conserved cysteine through the conserved F or W. A D gene is named only where the DNA matches it firmly. Size values are once, few and many counts, or a class for expanded clones, and some rows have none.

abundance: NA
len: 11
j_gene: TRBJ1-1
d_gene: NA
v_gene: TRBV2
CDR3aa: CASAENTEAFF
CDR3nt: TGTGCCAGCGCGGAGAACACTGAAGCTTTCTTT

abundance: NA
len: 14
j_gene: TRBJ1-4
d_gene: TRBD1
v_gene: TRBV5-1
CDR3aa: CASSLGTGAGKLFF
CDR3nt: TGCGCCAGCAGCTTAGGGACAGGGGCTGGAAAACTGTTTTTT

abundance: NA
len: 12
j_gene: TRBJ1-5
d_gene: NA
v_gene: TRBV6-1
CDR3aa: CASSDTGGPQHF
CDR3nt: TGTGCCAGCAGTGATACCGGGGGGCCCCAGCATTTT

abundance: NA
len: 16
j_gene: TRBJ2-1
d_gene: TRBD2
v_gene: TRBV25-1
CDR3aa: CASSTSGGASYNEQFF
CDR3nt: TGTGCCAGCAGTACCAGCGGGGGGGCCTCCTACAATGAGCAGTTCTTC

abundance: few
len: 17
j_gene: TRBJ2-1
d_gene: TRBD2
v_gene: TRBV7-2
CDR3aa: CASSSGLAGATWNEQFF
CDR3nt: TGTGCCAGCAGCTCGGGACTAGCGGGGGCCACGTGGAATGAGCAGTTCTTC

abundance: NA
len: 15
j_gene: TRBJ1-1
d_gene: NA
v_gene: TRBV4-2
CDR3aa: CASSQDRLTRTEAFF
CDR3nt: TGTGCCAGCAGCCAAGACAGGTTAACGCGGACTGAAGCTTTCTTT

abundance: NA
len: 11
j_gene: TRBJ1-3
d_gene: NA
v_gene: TRBV10-1
CDR3aa: CASSSGNTIYF
CDR3nt: TGCGCCAGCAGTTCTGGAAACACCATATATTTT

abundance: NA
len: 15
j_gene: TRBJ1-4
d_gene: NA
v_gene: TRBV7-9
CDR3aa: CASSLFSGTNEKLFF
CDR3nt: TGTGCCAGCAGCCTTTTCTCAGGGACTAATGAAAAACTGTTTTTT

abundance: NA
len: 14
j_gene: TRBJ2-5
d_gene: NA
v_gene: TRBV7-2
CDR3aa: CASSFGAKGETQYF
CDR3nt: TGTGCCAGCAGCTTTGGGGCGAAGGGAGAGACCCAGTACTTC

abundance: NA
len: 14
j_gene: TRBJ1-1
d_gene: NA
v_gene: TRBV5-1
CDR3aa: CASSLGAENTEAFF
CDR3nt: TGCGCCAGCAGCTTGGGCGCGGAGAACACTGAAGCTTTCTTT

abundance: NA
len: 15
j_gene: TRBJ1-5
d_gene: NA
v_gene: TRBV7-2
CDR3aa: CASSLDLGPNQPQHF
CDR3nt: TGTGCCAGCAGCTTAGATCTTGGACCGAATCAGCCCCAGCATTTT

abundance: NA
len: 13
j_gene: TRBJ1-1
d_gene: NA
v_gene: TRBV5-1
CDR3aa: CASSLGAVTEAFF
CDR3nt: TGCGCCAGCAGCTTGGGTGCGGTCACTGAAGCTTTCTTT

abundance: NA
len: 14
j_gene: TRBJ1-6
d_gene: NA
v_gene: TRBV24-1
CDR3aa: CATTRRGKGSPLHF
CDR3nt: TGTGCCACCACCCGGCGGGGCAAGGGATCACCCCTCCACTTT

abundance: NA
len: 14
j_gene: TRBJ2-5
d_gene: NA
v_gene: TRBV14
CDR3aa: CASSQLQRGETQYF
CDR3nt: TGTGCCAGCAGCCAGCTACAGAGAGGAGAGACCCAGTACTTC

abundance: NA
len: 20
j_gene: TRBJ2-7
d_gene: NA
v_gene: TRBV14
CDR3aa: CASSQVGQGLTPHPSYEQYF
CDR3nt: TGTGCCAGCAGCCAAGTCGGTCAGGGCTTAACCCCCCACCCATCCTACGAGCAGTACTTC

abundance: NA
len: 11
j_gene: TRBJ1-2
d_gene: NA
v_gene: TRBV7-2
CDR3aa: CASSINYGYTF
CDR3nt: TGTGCCAGCAGCATTAACTATGGCTACACCTTC